Each of the 21 T cell receptor beta chains below was sequenced from the same sample in a study of beta chain features in type 1 diabetes. Expressed TCRB transcripts were sequenced after all isolated RNA was converted to cDNA. The protocol was immunoSEQ multiplex PCR, while the TCRdb copy is restricted to in-frame clones and leaves out a portion. The sample lists roughly 290,000 clones; about 8% were seen once. The specimen sequenced was central memory CD4+ T cells from blood. These receptors came from a woman between 18 and 29 years old in good health.

This clone has just a few counts. CDR3 nucleotides: TGTGCCATCAATCGGGACTACAACACAGATACGCAGTATTTT. Translated: CAINRDYNTDTQYF. The chain couples TRBV10-3 to TRBJ2-3; 7 bases map to TRBD2. Trimming removed 7 bases from V and 2 bases from J; junction bases left unmatched: 6. CDR1 is ENHRY, CDR2 SYGVKD, per germline. The length of the CDR3 is 14 residues.

V gene TRBV7-3 combines with J gene TRBJ1-2; no clear D. Trimming removed 2 bases at V and 7 bases at J, with 8 bases between. Per the germline V gene, CDR1 is SGHTA and CDR2 is FQGTGA. This CDR3 contains 12 residues. The CDR3 loop reads CASSLLGGGYTF. The CDR3 DNA sequence: TGTGCCAGCAGCTTACTGGGTGGTGGCTACACCTTC.

The table lists this clone with a few counts. CDR3 DNA sequence: TGTGCCAGCAGCCGTGAAACCTTCGGCGCTGAAGCTTTCTTT. Translating it yields CASSRETFGAEAFF. This chain joins TRBV14 and TRBJ1-1; D is unclear. Germline assignment: CDR1 SGHDN and CDR2 FVKESK. The length of the CDR3 is 14 residues. V was clipped by 4 bases and J by 6 bases, with 15 bases between them.

The chain joins TRBV7-9 to TRBJ1-2; D is possibly TRBD1 (5 bases). V lost 3 bases and J lost 7, with 15 bases in between. Germline V gene data show CDR1 as SEHNR and CDR2 as FQNEAQ (reference sequence). The CDR3 is made up of 14 amino acids. The CDR3 region is CASSFGTTLVGYTF. In DNA form, the CDR3 reads TGTGCCAGCAGCTTCGGGACCACTTTGGTTGGCTACACCTTC.

The CDR3 sequence: CASSPRGAGDYEQYF. CDR3 sequence (DNA): TGTGCCAGCAGCCCGAGGGGGGCCGGAGACTACGAGCAGTACTTC. V usage is TRBV14 and J usage is TRBJ2-7; D may be TRBD1 or TRBD2 (6 bases each). This CDR3 region has 15 residues. Germline V gene data show CDR1 as SGHDN and CDR2 as FVKESK. Trimming shortened V by 4 bases and J by 3 bases, and 16 bases separated the two germline ends.

This clone was seen a handful of times. V and J are TRBV14 and TRBJ2-2; maybe TRBD1 (5 bases). Germline V lookup: CDR1 SGHDN, CDR2 FVKESK. V lost 4 bases, J lost 7 bases, and 10 bases lay in between. CDR3 length: 13 residues. CDR3 bases: TGTGCCAGCAGCCCTGACAGATTCGGGGAGCTGTTTTTT. Translated: CASSPDRFGELFF. Drawing the rest from reference TRBV14 and TRBJ2-2, the complete variable domain is EAGVTQFPSHSVIEKGQTVTLRCDPISGHDNLYWYRRVMGKEIKFLLHFVKESKQDESGMPNNRFLAERTGGTYSTLKVQPAELEDSGVYFCASSPDRFGELFFGEGSRLTVL.

This clone has a handful of counts. The J gene is TRBJ2-7, the V gene TRBV11-3; D uncertain. The length of the CDR3 is 15 residues. Per the germline V gene, CDR1 is SGHNT and CDR2 is YENEEA. The V end was cut by 7 bases, the J end by 3 bases, with 19 bases between. The CDR3, as DNA: TGTGCCAGCACTAAAATCGACAAAACCTTCTACGAGCAGTACTTC. The encoded protein is CASTKIDKTFYEQYF.

This clone was detected a few times. The rearrangement links TRBV5-1 to TRBJ2-3; 9 nucleotides agree with TRBD1. The germline V gene has CDR1 SGHRS and CDR2 YFSETQ. This CDR3 has 15 amino acids. The junction had 5 bases not matched to a gene; V was cut back by 2 bases and J by 4 bases. The CDR3 DNA sequence: TGCGCCAGCAGCTTTGGGACAGGGATCTCAGATACGCAGTATTTT. Translated: CASSFGTGISDTQYF.

The V and J genes are TRBV29-1 and TRBJ2-1; tentative D call: TRBD1 (6 bases). V lost 5 bases and J 7 bases, leaving 18 bases between the germline ends. Germline V gives CDR1 SQVTM, CDR2 ANQGSEA. The CDR3 consists of 14 residues. The CDR3 region has the DNA TGCAGCGTTACTTCAGGGGTTATCGATAATGAGCAGTTCTTC. Encoded protein: CSVTSGVIDNEQFF.

The chain uses TRBV7-8 and TRBJ1-2; a weak D match, TRBD1 (5 bases). Germline CDR1 SGHVS, CDR2 FQNEAQ. There are 14 residues in the CDR3. Trimming shortened V by 3 bases and J by 2 bases, and 10 bases separated the two germline ends. The CDR3 DNA is TGTGCCAGCAGCTTGGGCAGGGCGAACTATGGCTACACCTTC. This translates into CASSLGRANYGYTF.

This clone has at least ten counts. The sample holds other DNA sequences that translate to the same CDR3. V usage is TRBV18 and J usage is TRBJ1-2; 7 bases align to TRBD1. This CDR3 region has 14 residues. Per germline, CDR1 KGHSH and CDR2 LQKENI. With 6 bases clipped from V and 4 bases from J, the junction kept 8 bases outside the gene matches. CDR3 loop: CASSPGQDLYGYTF. The CDR3 nucleotides read TGTGCCAGCTCCCCTGGACAGGACCTCTATGGCTACACCTTC.

This clone was counted between two and nine times. This rearrangement joins TRBV6-6 to TRBJ2-6; D uncertain. Germline lookup yields CDR1 MNHNY and CDR2 SVGAGI (reference sequence). This CDR3 comprises 16 residues. V shed 6 bases and J shed 0 bases, with 12 bases lying between them. This CDR3 is CASRPTHGSGANVLTF. The DNA of the CDR3 is TGTGCCAGCAGACCTACTCACGGCTCTGGGGCCAACGTCCTGACTTTC.

This clone was found many times. The chain couples TRBV5-4 to TRBJ1-1, with 9 bases matching TRBD1. This CDR3 comprises 15 residues. Germline CDR1 is SGHNT and CDR2 is YYREEE (reference sequence). V dropped 4 bases and J dropped 7; count of bases not matched to a gene: 11. This chain's CDR3 is CASSRNRDRAVEAFF. CDR3 bases: TGTGCCAGCAGCCGGAACCGGGACAGGGCGGTTGAAGCTTTCTTT.

This clone has at least ten counts. This chain uses TRBV15 with TRBJ2-6; D is undetermined. V was clipped by 5 bases and J by 1 base, with 15 bases between them. CDR3 length: 17 amino acids. Germline lookup yields CDR1 LNHNV and CDR2 YYDKDF (reference sequence). The CDR3 bases are TGTGCCACCAGCGACCCGGGCTTACCTTCTGGGGCCAACGTCCTGACTTTC. This codes for CATSDPGLPSGANVLTF. Full variable domain (missing parts from reference TRBV15 and TRBJ2-6): DAMVIQNPRYQVTQFGKPVTLSCSQTLNHNVMYWYQQKSSQAPKLLFHYYDKDFNNEADTPDNFQSRRPNTSFCFLDIRSPGLGDTAMYLCATSDPGLPSGANVLTFGAGSRLTVL.

The V and J genes are TRBV27 and TRBJ2-1, with D unresolved. Germline assignment: CDR1 MNHEY and CDR2 SMNVEV (reference sequence). The CDR3 runs 13 residues. V dropped 4 bases and J dropped 6 bases, with 10 bases sitting between them. The CDR3 nucleotides read TGTGCCAGCAGTTCTCACCCGGCCAATGAGCAGTTCTTC. Its translation is CASSSHPANEQFF.

Comment on this clone: A junction boundary mismatches the germline segment, possibly from a read error. The V and J genes are TRBV4-3 and TRBJ1-3; D not certain. The CDR3 is 13 residues long. The germline V gene has CDR1 LGHNA and CDR2 YSLEER. CDR3 bases: TGCGCCAGCAGCCAAGACTCAAAGGGTGAGGCAAGGTTT. Amino acid sequence: CASSQDSKGEARF.

This clone was detected a few times. The rearrangement links TRBV7-3 to TRBJ2-1; 12 positions agree with TRBD2. The CDR3 has 13 amino acids. Trimming cost V 5 bases and J 12 bases; bases outside gene matches: 5. In germline, CDR1 is SGHTA, CDR2 FQGTGA. CDR3 nucleotides: TGTGCCAGCAGCCCCCTAGCGGGAGGGCTGCAGTTCTTC. Its translation is CASSPLAGGLQFF. Complete variable domain (other parts from reference TRBV7-3 and TRBJ2-1): GAGVSQTPSNKVTEKGKYVELRCDPISGHTALYWYRQSLGQGPEFLIYFQGTGAADDSGLPNDRFFAVRPEGSVSTLKIQRTERGDSAVYLCASSPLAGGLQFFGPGTRLTVL.

CDR3 sequence reads: CASSFSSTNEKLFF. The CDR3 DNA reads as TGTGCCAGCAGCTTCAGCTCAACTAATGAAAAACTGTTTTTT. The gene calls are TRBV7-9 and TRBJ1-4; D unclear. CDR3 length: 14 amino acids. Trimming left V 3 bases short and J 0 bases short, with 5 bases between. In germline, CDR1 is SEHNR, CDR2 FQNEAQ (reference sequence).

The table lists this clone with a few counts. V is TRBV18 and J is TRBJ1-2, with TRBD1 identical over 7 bases. After removal of 3 bases from V and 3 bases from J, the junction contained 4 bases not matched to a gene. Germline CDR1 and CDR2: KGHSH and LQKENI. The CDR3 has 14 residues. The CDR3 DNA is TGTGCCAGCTCACCTACAGGGGCGGACTATGGCTACACCTTC. This sequence encodes CASSPTGADYGYTF. The variable domain in full, completed from reference TRBV18 and TRBJ1-2, reads NAGVMQNPRHLVRRRGQEARLRCSPMKGHSHVYWYRQLPEEGLKFMVYLQKENIIDESGMPKERFSAEFPKEGPSILRIQQVVRGDSAAYFCASSPTGADYGYTFGSGTRLTVV.

CDR3 DNA: TGTGCCAGCAGCTTGGGACCGACAATATCTGCTGGAAACACCATATATTTT. Translating gives CASSLGPTISAGNTIYF. The rearrangement joins TRBV7-2 to TRBJ1-3, with D possibly matching TRBD1 (5 bases). V lost 3 bases and J lost 2, with 17 bases in between. The CDR3 totals 17 residues. Germline V gives CDR1 SGHTA, CDR2 FQGNSA. Using reference TRBV7-2 and TRBJ1-3 for the parts outside the CDR3, the full variable domain is GAGVSQSPSNKVTEKGKDVELRCDPISGHTALYWYRQSLGQGLEFLIYFQGNSAPDKSGLPSDRFSAERTGGSVSTLTIQRTQQEDSAVYLCASSLGPTISAGNTIYFGEGSWLTVV.

The chain joins TRBV4-2 to TRBJ2-5, with a tentative D call TRBD1 (5 bases). V was pared by 0 bases and J by 3 bases, with 11 bases between. The CDR3 is made up of 15 amino acids. Germline V CDR1 and CDR2: LGHNA, YNFKEQ. The CDR3 region has the DNA TGTGCCAGCAGCCAAGATTCGGGCAGGGAAGAGACCCAGTACTTC. Amino acids: CASSQDSGREETQYF.